This T cell receptor (beta chain) was profiled in a study of Ad26.COV2.S vaccination and SARS-CoV-2 variants. General study points: Placebo recipients trailed vaccine recipients in spike-specific TCR breadth.

The CDR3 is made up of 17 amino acids. Germline-derived CDR1 and CDR2 are SQVTM and ANQGSEA. V shed 3 bases, J shed 4 bases, and the junction held 14 bases outside the gene matches. On this clone: Its cognate antigen is unknown.

Treatment noted: around 19 received Ad26.COV2.S at low or high dose, single or two shots; roughly 5 received placebo; per-sample allocation not given. It was on day 63 after the first vaccine or placebo injection that samples were taken. Adults aged 18-55 years in Boston included the donor. The protocol was immunoSEQ multiplex PCR, while the TCRdb copy is restricted to in-frame clones and leaves out a portion. The profile shows about 420,000 clones, roughly 90% of them singletons. The specimen was peripheral blood, collected in a trial of Ad26.COV2.S vaccine versus placebo. This clonotype was sampled from a person aged 18-60 years who received the Ad26.COV2.S COVID-19 vaccine or a placebo. The chain is built from TRBV29-1 and TRBJ2-5; 10 bases are a match to TRBD1. The CDR3 DNA follows: TGCAGCGTTGAGAATCCCCGGGACAGGGGTTTTGTAGAGACCCAGTACTTC. Translated: CSVENPRDRGFVETQYF.